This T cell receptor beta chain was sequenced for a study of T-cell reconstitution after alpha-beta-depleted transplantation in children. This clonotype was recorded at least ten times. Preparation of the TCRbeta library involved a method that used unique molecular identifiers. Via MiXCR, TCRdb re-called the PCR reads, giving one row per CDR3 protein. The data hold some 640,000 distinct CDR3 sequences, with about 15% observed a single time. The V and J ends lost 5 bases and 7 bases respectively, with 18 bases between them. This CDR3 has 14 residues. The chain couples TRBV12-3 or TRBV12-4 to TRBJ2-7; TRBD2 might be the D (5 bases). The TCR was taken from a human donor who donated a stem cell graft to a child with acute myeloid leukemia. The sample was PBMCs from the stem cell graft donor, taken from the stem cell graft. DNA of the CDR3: TGTGCCAGCAGTGGACTTGAGGGTGGGTTGGAGCAGTACTTC. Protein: CASSGLEGGLEQYF.